A single sample gave rise to the 15 T cell receptor beta chains below, sequenced in a study of blood T cell repertoires in COVID-19. Sequenced by immunoSEQ multiplex PCR; TCRdb stores in-frame clones only, minus some. The data contain 250,000 or so clones, about 91% of them singletons. Material for sequencing was PBMCs or T cells enriched from blood (not recorded which). These receptor sequences come from a human donor in a cohort exposed to, infected with or recovered from COVID-19 (not recorded which). The donor label of this sample is uncertain.

This chain joins TRBV5-1 and TRBJ1-3, with D unclear. This CDR3 is built from 16 residues. Germline CDR1 SGHRS, CDR2 YFSETQ. V lost 4 bases and J lost 0, with 14 bases in between. For the CDR3, the DNA is TGCGCCAGCAGCCCCCTCGGCGGCCGCTCTGGAAACACCATATATTTT. This sequence encodes CASSPLGGRSGNTIYF.

The chain uses TRBV7-8 and TRBJ2-7; 10 positions match TRBD1. Trimming cost V 5 bases and J 5 bases; bases outside gene matches: 9. The CDR3 has 15 amino acids. The germline V gene encodes CDR1 SGHVS and CDR2 FQNEAQ. The CDR3, as DNA: TGTGCCAGCAGCCCGCGACAGGGGGCATGGAACGAGCAGTACTTC. Amino acids: CASSPRQGAWNEQYF.

The J gene is TRBJ1-6, the V gene TRBV4-3; D remains ambiguous. Trimming cost V 4 bases and J 0 bases, with 10 bases left between them. This CDR3 comprises 16 residues. Germline V lookup: CDR1 LGHNA, CDR2 YSLEER. The CDR3 sequence: CASSRSSGSYNSPLHF. CDR3 DNA: TGCGCCAGCAGCCGCTCGAGTGGCTCCTATAATTCACCCCTCCACTTT.

The chain has TRBV2 and TRBJ1-2; TRBD1 agrees at 12 bases. V dropped 6 bases and J dropped 4; count of bases not matched to a gene: 12. Germline CDR1 reads SNHLY; CDR2 reads FYNNEI. This CDR3 comprises 17 residues. This chain's CDR3 is CASSQTTGQGATYGYTF. The CDR3 nucleotides are TGTGCCAGCAGCCAAACGACGGGACAGGGGGCGACCTATGGCTACACCTTC.

The chain links TRBV24-1 to TRBJ2-5, with 11 bases lining up with TRBD2. CDR1 is KGHDR and CDR2 is SFDVKD in the germline V gene. V lost 3 bases to trimming and J lost 3 bases; unmatched junction nucleotides: 2. The CDR3 has 15 residues. In nucleotides, the CDR3 is TGTGCCACCAGTGATCCGACTAGCGGGGAAGAGACCCAGTACTTC. Protein: CATSDPTSGEETQYF.

The gene calls are TRBV18 and TRBJ1-1; maybe TRBD1 (5 bases). CDR1 is KGHSH, CDR2 LQKENI, per germline. The V and J ends lost 6 bases and 0 bases respectively, with 17 bases between them. The CDR3 spans 16 residues. This CDR3 is CASSWRDGRLNTEAFF. CDR3 DNA sequence: TGTGCCAGCTCGTGGAGGGACGGTCGATTGAACACTGAAGCTTTCTTT.

The chain couples TRBV6-2 or TRBV6-3 to TRBJ1-2; D is ambiguous. Germline-derived CDR1 and CDR2 are MNHEY and SVGEGT. This CDR3 is built from 16 residues. V dropped 0 bases and J dropped 6 bases, with 17 bases sitting between them. CDR3 DNA: TGTGCCAGCAGTTACTCGAATCCGCCCCTGAGGAATGGCTACACCTTC. Translated: CASSYSNPPLRNGYTF.

V gene TRBV11-2 combines with J gene TRBJ1-1, with TRBD1 as a possible D gene (5 bases). Germline lookup yields CDR1 SGHAT and CDR2 FQNNGV. The CDR3 is made up of 14 amino acids. Trimming took off 3 bases at V and 5 bases at J, with 13 bases between the two ends. CDR3 coding DNA: TGTGCCAGCAGCTTCCCCACGGGGGGAACTGAAGCTTTCTTT. Protein sequence: CASSFPTGGTEAFF. The variable domain in full, completed from reference TRBV11-2 and TRBJ1-1, reads EAGVAQSPRYKIIEKRQSVAFWCNPISGHATLYWYQQILGQGPKLLIQFQNNGVVDDSQLPKDRFSAERLKGVDSTLKIQPAKLEDSAVYLCASSFPTGGTEAFFGQGTRLTVV.

The chain links TRBV7-9 to TRBJ2-7; 8 nucleotides align to TRBD2. There are 14 residues in the CDR3. The V gene's germline CDR1 is SEHNR and CDR2 FQNEAQ (reference sequence). V shed 4 bases, J shed 2 bases, and the junction held 4 bases outside the gene matches. The CDR3 bases are TGTGCCAGCAGCTCCCTAGCGGGTACCTACGAGCAGTACTTC. Protein sequence: CASSSLAGTYEQYF.

The J gene is TRBJ1-6, the V gene TRBV7-2, with D possibly TRBD1 on 6 matching bases. Germline-derived CDR1 and CDR2 are SGHTA and FQGNSA. The CDR3 is made up of 16 amino acids. V was pared by 6 bases and J by 0 bases, with 12 bases between. The CDR3 nucleotides are TGTGCCAGCAGTCCAACAGGGTCCTCCTATAATTCACCCCTCCACTTT. It specifies CASSPTGSSYNSPLHF. The complete variable domain, with remaining parts taken from reference TRBV7-2 and TRBJ1-6, reads GAGVSQSPSNKVTEKGKDVELRCDPISGHTALYWYRQSLGQGLEFLIYFQGNSAPDKSGLPSDRFSAERTGGSVSTLTIQRTQQEDSAVYLCASSPTGSSYNSPLHFGNGTRLTVT.

The CDR3 protein is CASSLRPSGVFTDTQYF. The DNA for the CDR3 is TGTGCCAGCAGTCTGAGACCTAGCGGGGTGTTCACAGATACGCAGTATTTT. The rearrangement uses TRBV6-2 or TRBV6-3 and TRBJ2-3, with 9 bases fitting TRBD2. In germline, CDR1 is MNHEY, CDR2 SVGEGT. This CDR3 has 17 residues. V lost 5 bases and J lost 2; bases outside the gene matches: 11.

The V gene is TRBV6-1, the J gene TRBJ2-1; 7 bases align to TRBD2. CDR1 and CDR2 (germline): MNHNS, SASEGT. Trimming took 1 base from V and 7 from J; bases not matched to a gene: 7. This CDR3 has 15 residues. The CDR3 sequence: CASSEVSSGANEQFF. Written as DNA, the CDR3 is TGTGCCAGCAGTGAAGTGTCTAGCGGCGCGAATGAGCAGTTCTTC.

This chain connects TRBV19 to TRBJ2-3; D remains unclear. This CDR3 spans 13 amino acids. Germline assignment: CDR1 LNHDA and CDR2 SQIVND (reference sequence). The ends were cut back, 0 bases at V and 5 bases at J, with 6 bases in the middle. CDR3 amino acids: CASSIDTGDTQYF. The CDR3 nucleotides read TGTGCCAGTAGTATAGACACTGGAGATACGCAGTATTTT. The variable domain in full, with the rest retrieved from reference TRBV19 and TRBJ2-3, is DGGITQSPKYLFRKEGQNVTLSCEQNLNHDAMYWYRQDPGQGLRLIYYSQIVNDFQKGDIAEGYSVSREKKESFPLTVTSAQKNPTAFYLCASSIDTGDTQYFGPGTRLTVL.

As DNA, the CDR3 is TGTGCCAGCAGCTCTTTCCGTGGGGCTTTAGCTAACTATGGCTACACCTTC. Translating it yields CASSSFRGALANYGYTF. The chain is built from TRBV5-6 and TRBJ1-2; TRBD1 is a possible D gene (5 bases). Trimming took 3 bases from V and 0 from J, leaving 18 bases between them. The CDR3 has 17 residues. Looked up from germline, CDR1 is SGHDT and CDR2 is YYEEEE.

The chain couples TRBV6-1 to TRBJ1-3; D not certain. The CDR3 length is 15 residues. Trimming took 3 bases from V and 2 from J, leaving 11 bases between them. The germline gives CDR1 MNHNS, CDR2 SASEGT. The CDR3: CASSDRPEAGNTIYF. CDR3 sequence (DNA): TGTGCCAGCAGTGACCGTCCGGAGGCTGGAAACACCATATATTTT.